The rows below give T cell receptor beta chains drawn from one sample of a study of T cells in Graves' hyperthyroidism and ophthalmopathy. TCRdb reprocessed the multiplex PCR reads via MiXCR and lists one record per CDR3 protein. This sample has hundreds of thousands of distinct CDR3 sequences, with 38% found just once. Sequencing used blood. The receptors stem from a man younger than 35 with Graves' hyperthyroidism. The CDR3 runs from the conserved cysteine through the conserved F or W. The order of the fields is J gene, V gene, D gene, clone size, CDR3 DNA, CDR3 protein. The D gene is left open where the match is weak. The size of a clone is reported for some rows only, either as once, few or many, or as a class for expanded clones.

TRBJ1-6 TRBV5-1 TRBD1 many TGCGCCAGCAGCTTGGTTGACAGGGCTTCACCCCTCCACTTT CASSLVDRASPLHF
TRBJ2-7 TRBV9 TRBD2 many TGTGCCAGCAGTCTTAGCGGGGGGGACTCCTACGAGCAGTACTTC CASSLSGGDSYEQYF
TRBJ1-4 TRBV7-9 TRBD1 - TGTGCCAGCACCCTGGGACAGGGCGTAAATGAAAAACTGTTTTTT CASTLGQGVNEKLFF
TRBJ1-3 TRBV2 - - TGTGCCAGCAGTGACGGATGGGGTTCCGGAAACACCATATATTTT CASSDGWGSGNTIYF
TRBJ1-5 TRBV2 - many TGTGCCAGCAGTGAAGAGCATCAGCCCCAGCATTTT CASSEEHQPQHF
TRBJ1-1 TRBV7-9 - many TGTGCCAGCACTCAGGGTTGGACTGAAGCTTTCTTT CASTQGWTEAFF
TRBJ2-5 TRBV4-1 - - TGCGCCAGCAGCCATATTCAACGGGAGACCCAGTACTTC CASSHIQRETQYF
TRBJ2-2 TRBV7-3 TRBD2 - TGTGCCAGCAGCTACGGGACTAGCGGGAGTAACACCGGGGAGCTGTTTTTT CASSYGTSGSNTGELFF
TRBJ1-2 TRBV2 TRBD1 - TGTGCCAGCAACTTAGGGACAGACGGCTACACCTTC CASNLGTDGYTF
TRBJ2-7 TRBV20-1 - - TGCAGTGCTAGAGAGGGCAGGGCATCCTACAAGCAGTACTTC CSAREGRASYKQYF
TRBJ1-6 TRBV4-3 - few TGCGCCAGCAGCCAAGATCTTTTCCAGGGTGGTTCACCCCTCCACTTT CASSQDLFQGGSPLHF
TRBJ1-5 TRBV20-1 - many TGCAGTGCTAGCGTTTCGGGAGACGGGAATCAGCCCCAGCATTTT CSASVSGDGNQPQHF
TRBJ1-4 TRBV5-5 - - TGTGCCAGCAGCTTGGGTCACGACAGGACTAATGAAAAACTGTTTTTT CASSLGHDRTNEKLFF
TRBJ1-5 TRBV12-3/TRBV12-4 - few TGTGCCAGCAGTCCCAGGGGATCGGATCAGCCCCAGCATTTT CASSPRGSDQPQHF
TRBJ2-2 TRBV9 - many TGTGCCAGCAGCGTCCTTGGCACCGGGGAGCTGTTTTTT CASSVLGTGELFF
TRBJ1-2 TRBV25-1 - once TGTGCCAGCAGTGATGAAGGGCGGGATGGCTACACCTTC CASSDEGRDGYTF
TRBJ2-7 TRBV19 - - TGTGCCAGTAGTATTCCCCAGGCGAGGCACGAGCAGTACTTC CASSIPQARHEQYF
TRBJ2-6 TRBV3-1 - - TGTGCCAGCAGCCCTCCGGGACACCAGAGCTCTGGGGCCAACGTCCTGACTTTC CASSPPGHQSSGANVLTF
TRBJ1-2 TRBV7-8 TRBD1 many TGTGCCAGCAGCAAGGAAGGGACAGACGGCTACACCTTC CASSKEGTDGYTF
TRBJ1-5 TRBV27 TRBD1 - TGTGCCAGCAGCTCGGGACAGGGGAGTTATAGCAATCAGCCCCAGCATTTT CASSSGQGSYSNQPQHF
TRBJ2-2 TRBV25-1 TRBD1 - TGTGCCAGCGGAGGACAGGGGCGGACCGGGGAGCTGTTTTTT CASGGQGRTGELFF
TRBJ2-5 TRBV7-9 - - TGTGCCAGCAGCTTAGGGTTTTTGGGAGAGGAGACCCAGTACTTC CASSLGFLGEETQYF
TRBJ2-3 TRBV13 TRBD1 - TGTGCCACCAGCACGGACCGGGACAGGCCCACAGATACGCAGTATTTT CATSTDRDRPTDTQYF
TRBJ2-7 TRBV20-1 - many TGCAGTGCAAAGGGGCGGGCCGCCTACGAGCAGTACTTC CSAKGRAAYEQYF
TRBJ1-3 TRBV29-1 - many TGCAGCGTTGCAGGGACTGGAAACACCATATATTTT CSVAGTGNTIYF
TRBJ1-1 TRBV7-9 TRBD1 many TGTGCCAGCAGCTTTAGGGACAGGAACACTGAAGCTTTCTTT CASSFRDRNTEAFF
TRBJ2-7 TRBV7-9 TRBD2 many TGTGCCAGCAGCTGGACTAGCGGCTCCTACGAGCAGTACTTC CASSWTSGSYEQYF
TRBJ2-5 TRBV5-4 - many TGTGCCAGCAGCTCTAAGGGAGAGACCCAGTACTTC CASSSKGETQYF
TRBJ1-1 TRBV15 TRBD1 - TGTGCCACCCGTTCGGACAGGGAGCTTACTGAAGCTTTCTTT CATRSDRELTEAFF
TRBJ2-7 TRBV6-5 TRBD2 - TGTACCTCCGGGACTAGTATGACGAAGCAGTACTTC CTSGTSMTKQYF
TRBJ2-5 TRBV7-7 - - TGTGCTAGAGCTGTTAGCGGTGGGGAGGAGACCCAGTACTTC CARAVSGGEETQYF
TRBJ1-2 TRBV9 - many TGTGCCAGCAGCGTAGAGGGCCCACCTGGCTACACCTTC CASSVEGPPGYTF
TRBJ1-6 TRBV6-5 - few TGTGCCAGCAGGGGAAGAGGCAGAAATCTTCCACCCCTCCACTTT CASRGRGRNLPPLHF
TRBJ1-1 TRBV7-2 - many TGTGCCAGCAGCTTGGGGTGGGACATGAACACTGAAGCTTTCTTT CASSLGWDMNTEAFF
TRBJ1-3 TRBV20-1 - - TGCAGTGCTTGGTACGGGGACTCTGGAAACACCATATATTTT CSAWYGDSGNTIYF
TRBJ2-5 TRBV3-1 - few TGTGCCAGCAGCCCTCAGGGGAGAGCGATGGAGACCCAGTACTTC CASSPQGRAMETQYF
TRBJ2-2 TRBV25-1 TRBD1 - TGTGCCAGCAGTGAATATTTCGGGGGACAGGGAGGGCCGGGGGAGCTGTTTTTT CASSEYFGGQGGPGELFF
TRBJ2-2 TRBV11-1 - few TGTGCCAGCAGCTTCCTAGCCCCCACCGGGGAGCTGTTTTTT CASSFLAPTGELFF
TRBJ1-3 TRBV7-9 - - TGTGCCAGCAGCTTAGGTCGTCCTCCGAGAAACACCATATATTTT CASSLGRPPRNTIYF
TRBJ1-2 TRBV29-1 - once TGCAGCGTTGAAGATCAAGGGGCGGCGTATGGCTACACCTTC CSVEDQGAAYGYTF
TRBJ1-1 TRBV24-1 - few TGTGCCACCGGCAGGCTGAACACTGAAGCTTTCTTT CATGRLNTEAFF
TRBJ1-5 TRBV12-3/TRBV12-4 TRBD1 many TGTGCCAGCAGCCGTGGACAGGGCAATCAGCCCCAGCATTTT CASSRGQGNQPQHF
TRBJ1-5 TRBV10-3 - - TGTGCCATCAGTGAGTCGACCGGGGATCAGCCCCAGCATTTT CAISESTGDQPQHF
TRBJ1-5 TRBV2 TRBD1 - TGTGCCAGCAGTGGCAGGGGGCGGGCCCAGCATTTT CASSGRGRAQHF
TRBJ2-5 TRBV19 TRBD2 few TGTGCCAGCTCAGTGAGCGGGGGGCCGGGGGAGACCCAGTACTTC CASSVSGGPGETQYF
TRBJ2-2 TRBV7-9 - - TGTGCCAGCAGCTCCCCCGGAGGGTATAATCTCGGGGAGCTGTTTTTT CASSSPGGYNLGELFF
TRBJ2-7 TRBV7-8 TRBD1 - TGTGCCAGCAGTTCTTCCGGGACAGGGATAACCGAGCAGTACTTC CASSSSGTGITEQYF
TRBJ1-4 TRBV25-1 - many TGTGCCAGCAGTGAATCAGGGGCAGGGCATCCAACTAATGAAAAACTGTTTTTT CASSESGAGHPTNEKLFF